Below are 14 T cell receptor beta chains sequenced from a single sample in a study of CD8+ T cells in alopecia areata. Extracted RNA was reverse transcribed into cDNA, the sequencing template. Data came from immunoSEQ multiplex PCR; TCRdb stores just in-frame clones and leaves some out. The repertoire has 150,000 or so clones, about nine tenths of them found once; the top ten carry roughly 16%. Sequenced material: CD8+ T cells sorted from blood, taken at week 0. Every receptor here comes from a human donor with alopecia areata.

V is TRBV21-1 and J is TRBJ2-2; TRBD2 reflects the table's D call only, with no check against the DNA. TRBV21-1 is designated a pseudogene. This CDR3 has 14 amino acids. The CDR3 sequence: CASITGGPGGELFF. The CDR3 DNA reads TGTGCCAGCATCACGGGAGGGCCAGGCGGGGAGCTGTTTTTT.

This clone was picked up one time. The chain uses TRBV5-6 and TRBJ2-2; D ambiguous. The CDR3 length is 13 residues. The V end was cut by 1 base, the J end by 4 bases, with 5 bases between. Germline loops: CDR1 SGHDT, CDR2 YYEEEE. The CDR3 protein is CASSLWSTGELFF. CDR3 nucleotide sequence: TGTGCCAGCAGCTTGTGGAGCACCGGGGAGCTGTTTTTT.

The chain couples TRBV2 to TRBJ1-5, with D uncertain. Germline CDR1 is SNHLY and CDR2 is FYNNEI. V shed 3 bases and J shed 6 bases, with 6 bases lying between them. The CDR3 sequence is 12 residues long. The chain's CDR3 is CASSDLSQPQHF. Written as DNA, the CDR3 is TGTGCCAGCAGTGATTTATCTCAGCCCCAGCATTTT.

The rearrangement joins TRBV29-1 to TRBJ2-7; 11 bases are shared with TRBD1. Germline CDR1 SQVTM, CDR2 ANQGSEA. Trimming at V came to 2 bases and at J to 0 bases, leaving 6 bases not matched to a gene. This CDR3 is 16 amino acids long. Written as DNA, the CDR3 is TGCAGCGTTGAATGGGTGGGACAGGGGGACTCCTACGAGCAGTACTTC. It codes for CSVEWVGQGDSYEQYF.

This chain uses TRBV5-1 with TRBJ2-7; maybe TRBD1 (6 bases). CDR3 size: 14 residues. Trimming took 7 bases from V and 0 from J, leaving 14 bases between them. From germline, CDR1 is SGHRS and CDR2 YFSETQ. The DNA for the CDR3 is TGCGCCAGCTCCCGGACAGTTCGCTCCTACGAGCAGTACTTC. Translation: CASSRTVRSYEQYF.

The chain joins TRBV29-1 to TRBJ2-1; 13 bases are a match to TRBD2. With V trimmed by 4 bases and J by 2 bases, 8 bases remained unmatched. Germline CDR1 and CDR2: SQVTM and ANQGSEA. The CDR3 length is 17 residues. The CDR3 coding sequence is TGCAGCGTTGGCCCCGGACTAGCGGGGGACCCCTACAATGAGCAGTTCTTC. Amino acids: CSVGPGLAGDPYNEQFF.

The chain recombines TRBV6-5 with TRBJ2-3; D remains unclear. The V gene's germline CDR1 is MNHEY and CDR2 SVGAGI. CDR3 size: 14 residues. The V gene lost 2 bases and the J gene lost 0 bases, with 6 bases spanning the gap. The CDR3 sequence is CASSYGSSTDTQYF. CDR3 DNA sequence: TGTGCCAGCAGTTACGGCAGCAGCACAGATACGCAGTATTTT.

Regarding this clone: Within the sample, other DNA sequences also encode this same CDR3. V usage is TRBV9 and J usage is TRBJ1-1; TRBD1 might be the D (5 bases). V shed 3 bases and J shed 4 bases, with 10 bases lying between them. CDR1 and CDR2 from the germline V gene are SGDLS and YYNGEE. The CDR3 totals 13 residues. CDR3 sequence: CASSAGTATEAFF. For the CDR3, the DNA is TGTGCCAGCAGCGCCGGGACGGCCACTGAAGCTTTCTTT.

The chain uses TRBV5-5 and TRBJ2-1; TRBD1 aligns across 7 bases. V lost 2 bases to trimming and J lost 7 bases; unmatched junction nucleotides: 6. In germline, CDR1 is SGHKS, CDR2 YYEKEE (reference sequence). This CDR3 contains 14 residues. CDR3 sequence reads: CASSLRYRGNEQFF. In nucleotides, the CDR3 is TGTGCCAGCAGCTTAAGATACAGGGGAAATGAGCAGTTCTTC. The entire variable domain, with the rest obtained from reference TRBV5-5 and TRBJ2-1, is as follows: DAGVTQSPTHLIKTRGQQVTLRCSPISGHKSVSWYQQVLGQGPQFIFQYYEKEERGRGNFPDRFSARQFPNYSSELNVNALLLGDSALYLCASSLRYRGNEQFFGPGTRLTVL.

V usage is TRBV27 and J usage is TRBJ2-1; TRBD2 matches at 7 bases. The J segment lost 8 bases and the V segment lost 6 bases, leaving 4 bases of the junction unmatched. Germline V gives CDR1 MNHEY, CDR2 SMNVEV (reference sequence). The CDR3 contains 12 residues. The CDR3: CASSPGGDEQFF. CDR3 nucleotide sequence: TGTGCCAGCAGCCCGGGAGGTGATGAGCAGTTCTTC.

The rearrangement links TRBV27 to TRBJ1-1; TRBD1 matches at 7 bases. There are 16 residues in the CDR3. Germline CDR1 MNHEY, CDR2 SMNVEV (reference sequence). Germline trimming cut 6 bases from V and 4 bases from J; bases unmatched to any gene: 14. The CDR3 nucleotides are TGTGCCAGCAGCCCGCCCGACAGGGTATCGGGCACTGAAGCTTTCTTT. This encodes CASSPPDRVSGTEAFF.

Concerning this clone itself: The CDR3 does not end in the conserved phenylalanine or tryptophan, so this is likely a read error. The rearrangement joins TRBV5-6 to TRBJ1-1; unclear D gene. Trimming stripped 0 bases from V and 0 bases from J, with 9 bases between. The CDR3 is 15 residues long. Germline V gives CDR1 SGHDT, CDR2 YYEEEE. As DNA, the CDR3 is TGTGCCAGCAGCTTGGGCCTAGCCATGAACACTGAAGCTTTCCTT. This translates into CASSLGLAMNTEAFL.

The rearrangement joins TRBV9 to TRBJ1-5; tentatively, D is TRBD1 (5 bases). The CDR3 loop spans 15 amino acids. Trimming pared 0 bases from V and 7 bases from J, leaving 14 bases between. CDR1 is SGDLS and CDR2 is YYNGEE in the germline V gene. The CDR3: CASSVGRGARQPQHF. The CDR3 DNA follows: TGTGCCAGCAGCGTAGGAAGAGGGGCGAGGCAGCCCCAGCATTTT.

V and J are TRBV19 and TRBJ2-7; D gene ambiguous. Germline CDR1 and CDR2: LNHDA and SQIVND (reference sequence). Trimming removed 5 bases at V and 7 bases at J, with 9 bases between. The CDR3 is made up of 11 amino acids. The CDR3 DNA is TGTGCCAGTAGTGCTGAGGCTGAGCAGTACTTC. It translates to CASSAEAEQYF.